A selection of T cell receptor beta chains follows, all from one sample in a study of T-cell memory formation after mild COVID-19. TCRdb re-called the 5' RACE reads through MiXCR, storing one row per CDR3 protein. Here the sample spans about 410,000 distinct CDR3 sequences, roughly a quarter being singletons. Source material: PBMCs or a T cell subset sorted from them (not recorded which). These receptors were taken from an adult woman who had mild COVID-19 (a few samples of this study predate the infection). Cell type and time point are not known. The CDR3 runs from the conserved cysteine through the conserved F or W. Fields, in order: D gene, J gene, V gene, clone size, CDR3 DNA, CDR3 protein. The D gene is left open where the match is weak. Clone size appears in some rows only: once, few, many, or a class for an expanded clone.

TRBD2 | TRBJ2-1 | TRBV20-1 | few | TGCAGTGCGCCGGGACTAGCGAGATACAATGAGCAGTTCTTC | CSAPGLARYNEQFF
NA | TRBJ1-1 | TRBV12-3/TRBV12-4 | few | TGTGCCAGCAGCAAGAGAATGGGGGGGCCCGTCGCTTTCTTT | CASSKRMGGPVAFF
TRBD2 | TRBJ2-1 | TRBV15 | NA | TGTGCCACCAGCAGAGAAGGAGGACTAGTTTCCTACAATGAGCAGTTCTTC | CATSREGGLVSYNEQFF
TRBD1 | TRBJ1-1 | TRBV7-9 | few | TGTGCCAGCAGCCCTATCACAGGGGTTACTGAAGCTTTCTTT | CASSPITGVTEAFF
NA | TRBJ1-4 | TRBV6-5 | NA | TGTGCCAGCAGTATGGCAGCGCTTAATGAAAAACTGTTTTTT | CASSMAALNEKLFF
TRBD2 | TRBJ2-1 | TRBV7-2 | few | TGTGCCAGCAGCCCCGGGACTAGCGGGAGCGCCCGGCCGTACGATGAGCAGTTCTTC | CASSPGTSGSARPYDEQFF
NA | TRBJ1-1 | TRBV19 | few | TGTGCCAGTAGTCCCCCACCCTCGAACACTGAAGCTTTCTTT | CASSPPPSNTEAFF
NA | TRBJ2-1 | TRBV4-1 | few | TGCGCCAGCAGCCAAGGAGGGGGGAGGGGCCGCAATGAGCAGTTCTTC | CASSQGGGRGRNEQFF
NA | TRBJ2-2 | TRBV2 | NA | TGTGCCAGCAGTGGAGGGTTCAAGAACACCGGGGAGCTGTTTTTT | CASSGGFKNTGELFF
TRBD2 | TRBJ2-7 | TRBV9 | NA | TGTGCCAGCAGCGTAGGGGGACTAGCTTACACGACGGGCTACGAGCAGTACTTC | CASSVGGLAYTTGYEQYF
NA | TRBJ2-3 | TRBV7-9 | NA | TGTGCCAGCAGCTTAACAAGGGGATTGGCAGATACGCAGTATTTT | CASSLTRGLADTQYF
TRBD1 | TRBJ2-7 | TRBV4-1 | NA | TGCGCCAGCAGCGCCCGGGACAGGGCGTACGAGCAGTACTTC | CASSARDRAYEQYF
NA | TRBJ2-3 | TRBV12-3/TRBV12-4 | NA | TGTGCCAGCAGTTCTAAAGACAAGTGGACAGATACGCAGTATTTT | CASSSKDKWTDTQYF
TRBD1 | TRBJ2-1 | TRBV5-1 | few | TGCGCCAGCACCATGACAGGGTCCTACAATGAGCAGTTCTTC | CASTMTGSYNEQFF
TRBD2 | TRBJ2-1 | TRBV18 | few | TGTGCCAGCTCACCACGAGTTCTAGCGGGAGATATCTTTCCCTACAATGAGCAGTTCTTC | CASSPRVLAGDIFPYNEQFF
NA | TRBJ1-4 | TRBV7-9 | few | TGTGCCAGCAGCAAAATCCCGGGCGGAAAACTGTTTTTT | CASSKIPGGKLFF
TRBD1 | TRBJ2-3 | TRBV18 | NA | TGTGCCAGCTCACTCGACAGGGTTACGCAGTATTTT | CASSLDRVTQYF
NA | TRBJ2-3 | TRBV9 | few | TGTGCCAGCACCCGACGGCGGACGTCAGATACGCAGTATTTT | CASTRRRTSDTQYF